This TCR beta chain is drawn from a study of T cells in Graves' hyperthyroidism and ophthalmopathy. Findings and limits, study-wide: Expanded thyroid clonotypes (above 0.001) were mostly also found in blood.

Only a few counts were recorded for this clonotype. Its specificity is unknown. The germline gives CDR1 LGHNA, CDR2 YNFKEQ. The CDR3 is made up of 15 amino acids. The ends were cut back, 1 base at V and 1 base at J, with 9 bases in the middle. With duration under 3 months, ophthalmopathy was active: Clinical Activity Score at least 3, NOSPECS at least 4. RNA transcripts were the template for amplifying TCR beta CDR3 regions. When the TCR CDR3 underwent first-round RT-PCR, the HTBI primer set was used. TCRdb reprocessed the multiplex PCR reads via MiXCR and lists one record per CDR3 protein. The sample contains some 650,000 distinct CDR3 sequences, about 16% of which appear only once.

This chain uses TRBV4-2 with TRBJ2-3; D uncertain. Specimen: blood. The receptor's source is a woman in her forties with Graves' ophthalmopathy. The CDR3 here is CASSQGAEGTDTQYF. The DNA of the CDR3 is TGTGCCAGCAGCCAAGGGGCCGAGGGCACAGATACGCAGTATTTT.